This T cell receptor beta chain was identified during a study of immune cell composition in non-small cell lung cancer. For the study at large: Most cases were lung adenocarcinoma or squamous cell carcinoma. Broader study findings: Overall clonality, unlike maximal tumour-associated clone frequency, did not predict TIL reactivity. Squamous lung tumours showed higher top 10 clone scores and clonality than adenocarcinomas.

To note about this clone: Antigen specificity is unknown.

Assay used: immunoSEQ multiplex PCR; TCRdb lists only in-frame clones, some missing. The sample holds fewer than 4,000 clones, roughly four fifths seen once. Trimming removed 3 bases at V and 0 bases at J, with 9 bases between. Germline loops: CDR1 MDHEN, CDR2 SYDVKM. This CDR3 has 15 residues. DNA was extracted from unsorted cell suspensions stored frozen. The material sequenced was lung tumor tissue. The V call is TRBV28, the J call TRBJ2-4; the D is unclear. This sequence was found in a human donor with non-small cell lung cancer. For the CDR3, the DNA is TGTGCCAGCAGTTTCAGTGAAATAGCCAAAAACATTCAGTACTTC. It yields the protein CASSFSEIAKNIQYF.